This T cell receptor (beta chain) originates from a study of beta chain features in type 1 diabetes. Whole-study results and caveats: When Type 1 diabetes patients were examined, their TCRB CDR3s proved moderately but significantly shorter in all four CD4+ subsets. A closer apparent resemblance between naive, central memory and Treg TCRB repertoires was seen in patients than in healthy donors.

CDR3 length equals 14 residues. Germline-derived CDR1 and CDR2 are KGHSH and LQKENI. Trimming cost V 2 bases and J 2 bases, with 10 bases left between them. In this sample, this clone turned up a few times. The antigen is not known. The authors reverse transcribed all of the isolated RNA, so sequencing captured expressed TCRB transcripts. Profiled with immunoSEQ multiplex PCR; TCRdb holds only in-frame clones, not every one. The table lists 300,000 to 350,000 clones, roughly 12% of them singletons. The origin of this receptor is a woman between 18 and 29 years old with type 1 diabetes. Specimen: naive CD4+ T cells from blood. The V gene is TRBV18, the J gene TRBJ2-7; D unresolved. Here the CDR3 DNA reads TGTGCCAGCTCACCAGCGGCGTGGCCCTACGAGCAGTACTTC. This gives the protein CASSPAAWPYEQYF.